This T cell receptor beta chain was obtained from a study of blood T cells in healthy people across ages. A remark on this clonotype: Its antigen is not identified.

Study-wide findings and caveats: Both naive CD4+ cell counts and diversity were greater in long-lived donors than in aged donors.

Then a second PCR, running about 7 to 11 cycles, was carried out with a sample-barcoded 5' primer and a J-beta primer mix. TCRdb redid the calling of the 5' RACE reads with MiXCR, one entry per CDR3 protein. The sample lists 910,000 or so distinct CDR3 sequences, roughly 47% occurring once. Germline V gene sequence: CDR1 SNHLY, CDR2 FYNNEI. The V gene lost 1 base and the J gene lost 2 bases, with 10 bases spanning the gap. CDR3 length equals 15 residues. The specimen was blood. The source is a woman aged 60-75 years in good health. The chain joins TRBV2 to TRBJ2-3; weak D call: TRBD1 (6 bases). The CDR3 DNA sequence: TGTGCCAGCAGTGAAGACAGGGTAAACACAGATACGCAGTATTTT. It is translated as CASSEDRVNTDTQYF.